This is a list of T cell receptor beta chains from one sample in a study of vaccination and CD4 T cells after COVID-19. Their cognate antigens are unknown. TCRdb re-called the PCR reads with MiXCR, one entry per CDR3 protein. Of roughly 24,000 distinct CDR3 sequences in the sample, about 39% were seen once. Material for sequencing was CD4+ T cells from blood, cultured in vitro. The receptors here all came from a human donor who had recovered from COVID-19. Each CDR3 is given with its conserved first and last residue. D genes are given only for firm matches. Clone size is shown for a subset of rows, as once, few, many or a class of expanded clone.

clone size	CDR3 length	D gene	V gene	J gene	CDR3 protein	CDR3 DNA
-	14	TRBD1	TRBV20-1	TRBJ1-1	CSAYRDRGGTEAFF	TGCAGTGCTTACCGGGACAGGGGCGGTACTGAAGCTTTCTTT
-	14	-	TRBV20-1	TRBJ1-1	CSATMGSQNTEAFF	TGCAGTGCCACCATGGGGTCCCAGAACACTGAAGCTTTCTTT
-	14	-	TRBV15	TRBJ2-1	CATSFWSSGNEQFF	TGTGCCACCAGTTTTTGGTCCTCCGGCAATGAGCAGTTCTTC
few	13	-	TRBV11-2	TRBJ2-5	CASSLELGETQYF	TGTGCCAGCAGCTTAGAACTAGGAGAGACCCAGTACTTC
-	16	TRBD1	TRBV5-1	TRBJ1-6	CASSPGTGSYNSPLHF	TGCGCCAGCAGCCCAGGGACAGGGTCCTATAATTCACCCCTCCACTTT
-	12	TRBD1	TRBV20-1	TRBJ2-1	CSANRQGNEQFF	TGCAGTGCTAACCGACAGGGGAATGAGCAGTTCTTC
few	13	-	TRBV24-1	TRBJ2-7	CATPDLPRDLGYF	TGTGCCACGCCCGACCTCCCAAGGGACCTAGGGTACTTC
few	15	-	TRBV19	TRBJ2-1	CASRIGSGVVNEQFF	TGTGCCAGTCGGATCGGGAGCGGAGTAGTCAATGAGCAGTTCTTC
-	15	-	TRBV6-1	TRBJ2-7	CATFSQGAGSYEQYF	TGTGCCACCTTTAGCCAGGGAGCTGGGTCCTACGAGCAGTACTTC
-	18	TRBD2	TRBV10-3	TRBJ2-3	CAISEAGTSGRREDTQYF	TGTGCCATCAGTGAAGCCGGGACTAGCGGGAGAAGGGAAGATACGCAGTATTTT
few	15	TRBD1	TRBV27	TRBJ2-2	CASSSAGTGSGELFF	TGTGCCAGCAGTTCTGCCGGGACAGGGAGCGGGGAGCTGTTTTTT
few	15	-	TRBV20-1	TRBJ2-3	CSAVHPGIGTDTQYF	TGCAGTGCTGTGCATCCAGGGATAGGGACAGATACGCAGTATTTT
once	15	TRBD1	TRBV19	TRBJ2-7	CASSIAVQGAREQYF	TGTGCCAGTAGTATAGCAGTACAGGGGGCGCGGGAGCAGTACTTC
-	19	TRBD1	TRBV5-1	TRBJ2-1	CASSRGQEEYIGLYNEQFF	TGCGCCAGCAGCAGGGGACAGGAAGAGTACATTGGCCTATACAATGAGCAGTTCTTC
-	17	-	TRBV7-9	TRBJ2-4	CASSLSSAVGAKNIQYF	TGTGCCAGCAGCTTAAGTTCGGCAGTGGGGGCCAAAAACATTCAGTACTTC
-	13	-	TRBV6-2/TRBV6-3	TRBJ1-5	CASSYLVVQPQHF	TGTGCCAGCAGTTACTTAGTGGTTCAGCCCCAGCATTTT
-	13	-	TRBV20-1	TRBJ1-1	CSANVPMGTGAFF	TGCAGTGCTAACGTCCCTATGGGCACTGGAGCTTTCTTT
-	14	TRBD2	TRBV19	TRBJ2-1	CASRLAGAPNEQFF	TGTGCCAGTAGGCTAGCGGGGGCCCCCAATGAGCAGTTCTTC
-	14	-	TRBV9	TRBJ2-3	CASSEGSTVDTQYF	TGTGCCAGCAGCGAGGGAAGTACAGTAGATACGCAGTATTTT
-	14	-	TRBV7-9	TRBJ2-5	CASSYGQYQETQYF	TGTGCCAGCAGCTACGGACAGTACCAAGAGACCCAGTACTTC
-	16	TRBD2	TRBV6-1	TRBJ2-2	CASSFDGTSGTGELFF	TGTGCCAGCAGCTTTGATGGGACTAGCGGTACCGGGGAGCTGTTTTTT
-	15	TRBD2	TRBV20-1	TRBJ2-2	CSARVRGDYTGELFF	TGCAGTGCTAGAGTGCGGGGGGACTACACCGGGGAGCTGTTTTTT
-	13	TRBD1	TRBV29-1	TRBJ1-2	CSVGTGPNYGYTF	TGCAGCGTGGGGACAGGGCCTAACTATGGCTACACCTTC
-	12	TRBD1	TRBV7-9	TRBJ2-7	CASSSNRGEQYF	TGTGCCAGCAGCTCGAACAGGGGCGAGCAGTACTTC
-	16	-	TRBV5-1	TRBJ2-7	CASSLEGTGPGYEQYF	TGCGCCAGCAGCTTGGAAGGAACAGGCCCTGGCTACGAGCAGTACTTC
few	16	TRBD1	TRBV7-2	TRBJ2-5	CASSLSSDRAIETQYF	TGTGCCAGCAGCTTAAGCTCCGACAGGGCTATTGAGACCCAGTACTTC
-	13	-	TRBV2	TRBJ1-1	CASSEAVGAEAFF	TGTGCCAGCAGCGAAGCAGTGGGCGCTGAAGCTTTCTTT
-	13	TRBD1	TRBV28	TRBJ2-4	CASSRTGLDIQYF	TGTGCCAGCAGCCGGACAGGGTTGGACATTCAGTACTTC
few	15	TRBD1	TRBV27	TRBJ2-1	CASRAQGARYNEQFF	TGTGCCAGCAGGGCGCAGGGGGCTCGATACAATGAGCAGTTCTTC
-	14	-	TRBV20-1	TRBJ2-3	CSARGGGAGDTQYF	TGCAGTGCTAGAGGGGGGGGCGCGGGAGATACGCAGTATTTT
few	14	-	TRBV27	TRBJ2-4	CASSLTWPEGLQYF	TGTGCCAGCAGTTTAACATGGCCCGAGGGCCTTCAGTACTTC
few	14	-	TRBV6-1	TRBJ2-5	CASSTSPYLGTQYF	TGTGCCAGCAGTACATCACCCTACTTGGGTACCCAGTACTTC
-	17	-	TRBV7-2	TRBJ2-2	CASSLRSRGYVGGELFF	TGTGCCAGCAGCTTGCGATCGAGGGGATATGTTGGCGGGGAGCTGTTTTTT
-	15	TRBD1	TRBV5-1	TRBJ2-7	CASSSGQGWHYEQYF	TGCGCCAGCAGCTCCGGACAGGGTTGGCATTACGAGCAGTACTTC
-	11	-	TRBV28	TRBJ2-7	CASSSRYEQYF	TGTGCCAGCAGTTCACGCTACGAGCAGTACTTC
-	18	TRBD2	TRBV28	TRBJ2-7	CASSLSPVVVAGAYEQYF	TGTGCCAGCAGTTTAAGCCCTGTTGTGGTAGCGGGGGCCTACGAGCAGTACTTC
-	14	TRBD1	TRBV2	TRBJ1-5	CASSGQGVSQPQHF	TGTGCCAGCAGTGGACAGGGGGTAAGTCAGCCCCAGCATTTT
few	15	TRBD2	TRBV7-9	TRBJ2-1	CASSLGLAPLNEQFF	TGTGCCAGCAGCCTCGGACTAGCCCCATTGAATGAGCAGTTCTTC
few	14	TRBD1	TRBV19	TRBJ1-1	CATLQQGFHTEAFF	TGTGCCACCCTACAACAGGGGTTTCACACTGAAGCTTTCTTT
-	13	-	TRBV30	TRBJ1-2	CAWSVLEGLGYTF	TGTGCCTGGAGTGTACTTGAGGGGCTAGGCTACACCTTC
-	12	-	TRBV2	TRBJ1-4	CASMTSSEKLFF	TGTGCCAGCATGACTAGCTCCGAGAAACTGTTTTTT
-	14	-	TRBV19	TRBJ1-5	CATEVGVSNQPQHF	TGTGCCACCGAGGTGGGAGTTAGCAATCAGCCCCAGCATTTT
-	14	-	TRBV7-7	TRBJ2-1	CASSSLTRKNEQFF	TGTGCTAGCAGCTCCCTAACTAGGAAAAATGAGCAGTTCTTC
-	15	TRBD1	TRBV11-3	TRBJ1-4	CASSLTGPTAEKLFF	TGTGCCAGCTCCCTGACAGGGCCTACGGCGGAAAAACTGTTTTTT
few	15	TRBD2	TRBV20-1	TRBJ2-1	CSTGTSGSPYNEQFF	TGCAGTACCGGGACTAGCGGGAGTCCATACAATGAGCAGTTCTTC
-	16	TRBD1	TRBV4-1	TRBJ1-1	CASSQREGAQNTEAFF	TGCGCCAGCAGCCAGAGAGAGGGGGCGCAGAACACTGAAGCTTTCTTT
few	18	TRBD1	TRBV5-1	TRBJ2-7	CASSLRSHGTQGGVEQYF	TGCGCCAGCAGCTTGCGTTCCCATGGAACACAGGGGGGCGTCGAGCAGTACTTC
-	12	-	TRBV29-1	TRBJ1-1	CSAGTLNTEAFF	TGCAGCGCAGGGACCTTGAACACTGAAGCTTTCTTT